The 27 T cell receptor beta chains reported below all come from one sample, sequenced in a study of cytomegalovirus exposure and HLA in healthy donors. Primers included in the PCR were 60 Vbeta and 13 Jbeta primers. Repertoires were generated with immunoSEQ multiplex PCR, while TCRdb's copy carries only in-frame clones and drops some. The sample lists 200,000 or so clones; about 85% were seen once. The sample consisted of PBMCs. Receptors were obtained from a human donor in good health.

In DNA, the CDR3 is TGTGCCAGCTCACTGAGCCGGGACTCACTTCGCGAGCAGTACTTC. Protein sequence: CASSLSRDSLREQYF. This rearrangement joins TRBV18 to TRBJ2-7; D is possibly TRBD2 (6 bases). Germline CDR1 is KGHSH and CDR2 is LQKENI. CDR3 size: 15 residues. V gave up 4 bases and J gave up 6 bases, with 19 bases separating them.

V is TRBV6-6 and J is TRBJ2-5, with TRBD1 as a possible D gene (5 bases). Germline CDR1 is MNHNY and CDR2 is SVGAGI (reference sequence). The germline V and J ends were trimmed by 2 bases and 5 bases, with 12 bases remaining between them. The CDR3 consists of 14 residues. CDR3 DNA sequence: TGTGCCAGCAGTTACCAGGGCGTGAGGGAGACCCAGTACTTC. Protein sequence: CASSYQGVRETQYF.

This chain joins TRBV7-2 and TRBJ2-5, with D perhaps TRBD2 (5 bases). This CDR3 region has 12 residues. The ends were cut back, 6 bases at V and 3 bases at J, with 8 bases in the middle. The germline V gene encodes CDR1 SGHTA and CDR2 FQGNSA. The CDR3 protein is CASSSAEETQYF. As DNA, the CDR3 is TGTGCCAGCAGTTCAGCGGAAGAGACCCAGTACTTC.

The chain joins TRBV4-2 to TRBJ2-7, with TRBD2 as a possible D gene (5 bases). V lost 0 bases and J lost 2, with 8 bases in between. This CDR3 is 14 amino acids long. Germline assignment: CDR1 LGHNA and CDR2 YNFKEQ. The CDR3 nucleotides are TGTGCCAGCAGCCAAGACGCGGGTCCCTACGAGCAGTACTTC. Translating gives CASSQDAGPYEQYF.

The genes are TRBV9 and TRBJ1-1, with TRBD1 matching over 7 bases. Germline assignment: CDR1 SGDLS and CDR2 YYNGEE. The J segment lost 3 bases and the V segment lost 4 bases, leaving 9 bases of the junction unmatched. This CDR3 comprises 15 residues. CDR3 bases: TGTGCCAGCAGCAGTAGGGGCCAGGGGGACACTGAAGCTTTCTTT. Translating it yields CASSSRGQGDTEAFF.

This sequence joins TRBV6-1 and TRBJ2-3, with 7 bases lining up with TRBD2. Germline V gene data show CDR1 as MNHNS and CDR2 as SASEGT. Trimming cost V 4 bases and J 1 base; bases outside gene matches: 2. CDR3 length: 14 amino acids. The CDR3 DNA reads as TGTGCCAGCAGTGGCGGGAGTCGCACAGATACGCAGTATTTT. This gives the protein CASSGGSRTDTQYF.

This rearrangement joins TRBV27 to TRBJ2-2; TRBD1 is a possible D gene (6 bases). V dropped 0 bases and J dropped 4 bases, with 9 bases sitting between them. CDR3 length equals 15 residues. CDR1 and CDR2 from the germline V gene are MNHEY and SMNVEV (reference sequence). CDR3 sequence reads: CASSLSLGGTGELFF. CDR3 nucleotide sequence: TGTGCCAGCAGTTTATCACTAGGGGGCACCGGGGAGCTGTTTTTT.

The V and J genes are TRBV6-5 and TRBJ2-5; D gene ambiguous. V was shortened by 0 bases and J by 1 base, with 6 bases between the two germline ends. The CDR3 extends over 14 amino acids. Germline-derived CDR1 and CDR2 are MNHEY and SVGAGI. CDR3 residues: CASSYSQSQETQYF. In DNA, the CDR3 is TGTGCCAGCAGTTACTCACAGAGCCAAGAGACCCAGTACTTC.

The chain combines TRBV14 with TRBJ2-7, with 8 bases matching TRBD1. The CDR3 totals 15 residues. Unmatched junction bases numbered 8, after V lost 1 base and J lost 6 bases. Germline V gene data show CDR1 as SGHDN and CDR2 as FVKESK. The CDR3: CASSQAGQGSGEQYF. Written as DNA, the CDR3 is TGTGCCAGCAGCCAAGCTGGACAGGGCTCAGGCGAGCAGTACTTC.

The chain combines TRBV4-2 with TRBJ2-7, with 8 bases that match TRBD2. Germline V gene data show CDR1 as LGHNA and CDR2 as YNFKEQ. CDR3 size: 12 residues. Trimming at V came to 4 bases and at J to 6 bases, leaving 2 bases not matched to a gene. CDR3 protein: CASSPGTSEQYF. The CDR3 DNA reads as TGTGCCAGCAGCCCCGGGACTAGCGAGCAGTACTTC.

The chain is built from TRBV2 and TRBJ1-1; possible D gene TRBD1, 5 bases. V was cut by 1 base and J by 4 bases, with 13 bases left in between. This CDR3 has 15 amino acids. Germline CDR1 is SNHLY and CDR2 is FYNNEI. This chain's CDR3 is CASSEERTRTTEAFF. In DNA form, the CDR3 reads TGTGCCAGCAGTGAAGAGAGGACACGGACCACTGAAGCTTTCTTT.

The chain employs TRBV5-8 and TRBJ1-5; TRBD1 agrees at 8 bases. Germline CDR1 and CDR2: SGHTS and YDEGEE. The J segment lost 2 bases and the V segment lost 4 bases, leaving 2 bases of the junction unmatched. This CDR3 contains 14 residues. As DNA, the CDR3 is TGTGCCAGCAGCCCGGACAGGGGCAATCAGCCCCAGCATTTT. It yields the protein CASSPDRGNQPQHF.

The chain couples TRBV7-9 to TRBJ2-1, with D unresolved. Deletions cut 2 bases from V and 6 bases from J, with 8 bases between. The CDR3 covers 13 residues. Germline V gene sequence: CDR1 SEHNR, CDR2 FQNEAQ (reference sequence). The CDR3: CASSLPVRNEQFF. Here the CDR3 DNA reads TGTGCCAGCAGCTTACCAGTTCGCAATGAGCAGTTCTTC.

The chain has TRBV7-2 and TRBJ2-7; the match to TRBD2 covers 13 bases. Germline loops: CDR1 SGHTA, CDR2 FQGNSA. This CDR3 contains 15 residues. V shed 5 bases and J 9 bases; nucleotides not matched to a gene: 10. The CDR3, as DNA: TGTGCCAGCAGCCCGGGACTAGCGGGAAAAGAGTGGCAGTACTTC. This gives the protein CASSPGLAGKEWQYF.

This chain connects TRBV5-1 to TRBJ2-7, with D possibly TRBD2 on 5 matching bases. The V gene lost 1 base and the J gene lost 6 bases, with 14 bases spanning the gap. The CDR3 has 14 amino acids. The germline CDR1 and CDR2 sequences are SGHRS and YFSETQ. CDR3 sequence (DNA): TGCGCCAGCAGCTTGAAAGCTGCCGGACTCGAGCAGTACTTC. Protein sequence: CASSLKAAGLEQYF.

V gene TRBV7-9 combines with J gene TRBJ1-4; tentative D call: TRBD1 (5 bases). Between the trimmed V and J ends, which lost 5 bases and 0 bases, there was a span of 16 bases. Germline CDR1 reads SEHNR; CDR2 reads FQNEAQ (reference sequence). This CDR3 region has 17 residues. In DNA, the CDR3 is TGTGCCAGCAGCCCCTCAGGACACCCGGCAACTAATGAAAAACTGTTTTTT. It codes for CASSPSGHPATNEKLFF.

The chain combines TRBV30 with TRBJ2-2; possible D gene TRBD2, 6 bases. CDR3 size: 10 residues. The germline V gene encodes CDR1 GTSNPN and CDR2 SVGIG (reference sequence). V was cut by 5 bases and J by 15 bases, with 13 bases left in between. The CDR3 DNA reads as TGTGCCTGGGGGGACTTGGGGGTGTTTTTT. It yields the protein CAWGDLGVFF.

For the CDR3, the DNA is TGTGCCAGTAGTATCGAGCCTAACAATCAGCCCCAGCATTTT. Its translation: CASSIEPNNQPQHF. V gene TRBV19 combines with J gene TRBJ1-5; D is uncertain. Between the trimmed V and J ends, which lost 3 bases and 3 bases, there was a span of 9 bases. The CDR3 extends over 14 amino acids. Germline V gene sequence: CDR1 LNHDA, CDR2 SQIVND (reference sequence).

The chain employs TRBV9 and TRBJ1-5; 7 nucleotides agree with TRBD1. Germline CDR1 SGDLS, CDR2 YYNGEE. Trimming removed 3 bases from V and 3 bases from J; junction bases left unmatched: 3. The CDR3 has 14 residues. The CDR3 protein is CASSAGQSNQPQHF. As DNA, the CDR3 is TGTGCCAGCAGCGCGGGACAGTCCAATCAGCCCCAGCATTTT. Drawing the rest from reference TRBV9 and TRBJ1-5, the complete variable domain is DSGVTQTPKHLITATGQRVTLRCSPRSGDLSVYWYQQSLDQGLQFLIQYYNGEERAKGNILERFSAQQFPDLHSELNLSSLELGDSALYFCASSAGQSNQPQHFGDGTRLSIL.

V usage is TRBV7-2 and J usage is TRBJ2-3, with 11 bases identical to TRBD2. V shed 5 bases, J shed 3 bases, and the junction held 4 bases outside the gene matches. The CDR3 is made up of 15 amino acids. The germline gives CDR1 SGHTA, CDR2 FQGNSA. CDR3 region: CASSQTSGITDTQYF. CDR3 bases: TGTGCCAGCAGCCAGACTAGCGGGATAACAGATACGCAGTATTTT.

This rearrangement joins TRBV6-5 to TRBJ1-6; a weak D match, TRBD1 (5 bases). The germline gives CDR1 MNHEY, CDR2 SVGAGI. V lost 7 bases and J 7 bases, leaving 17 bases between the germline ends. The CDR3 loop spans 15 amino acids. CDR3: CASTPGRAGNSPLHF. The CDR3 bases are TGTGCCAGCACCCCAGGCAGGGCTGGGAATTCACCCCTCCACTTT.

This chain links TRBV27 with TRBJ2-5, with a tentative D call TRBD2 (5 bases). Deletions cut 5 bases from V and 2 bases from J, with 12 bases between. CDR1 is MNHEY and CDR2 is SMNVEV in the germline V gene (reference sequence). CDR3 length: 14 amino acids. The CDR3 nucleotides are TGTGCCAGCAGTCCAACTAGAGAACAAGAGACCCAGTACTTC. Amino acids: CASSPTREQETQYF.

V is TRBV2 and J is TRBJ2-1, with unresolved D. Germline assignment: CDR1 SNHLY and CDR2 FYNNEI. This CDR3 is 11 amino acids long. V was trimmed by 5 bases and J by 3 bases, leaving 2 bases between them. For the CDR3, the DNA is TGTGCCAGCAGTCGCTACAATGAGCAGTTCTTC. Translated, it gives CASSRYNEQFF.

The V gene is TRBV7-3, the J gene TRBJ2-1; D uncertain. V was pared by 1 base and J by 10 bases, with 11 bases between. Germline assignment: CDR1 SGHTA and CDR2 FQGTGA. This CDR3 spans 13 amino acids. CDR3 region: CASSLNIANEQFF. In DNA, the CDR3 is TGTGCCAGCAGCTTAAATATAGCTAACGAGCAGTTCTTC.

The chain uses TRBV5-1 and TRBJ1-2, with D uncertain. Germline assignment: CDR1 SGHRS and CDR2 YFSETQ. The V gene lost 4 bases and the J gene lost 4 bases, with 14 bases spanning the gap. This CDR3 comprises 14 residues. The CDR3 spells CASSPDGEFYGYTF. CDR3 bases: TGCGCCAGCAGCCCTGACGGAGAGTTCTATGGCTACACCTTC.

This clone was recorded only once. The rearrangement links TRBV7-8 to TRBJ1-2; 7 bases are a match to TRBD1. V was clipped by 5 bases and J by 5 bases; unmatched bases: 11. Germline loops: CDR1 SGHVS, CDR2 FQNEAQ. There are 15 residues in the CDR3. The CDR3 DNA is TGTGCCAGCAGCCCTGGGACAGTTAAACTGTATGGCTACACCTTC. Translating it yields CASSPGTVKLYGYTF. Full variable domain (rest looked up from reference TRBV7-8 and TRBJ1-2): GAGVSQSPRYKVAKRGQDVALRCDPISGHVSLFWYQQALGQGPEFLTYFQNEAQLDKSGLPSDRFFAERPEGSVSTLKIQRTQQEDSAVYLCASSPGTVKLYGYTFGSGTRLTVV.

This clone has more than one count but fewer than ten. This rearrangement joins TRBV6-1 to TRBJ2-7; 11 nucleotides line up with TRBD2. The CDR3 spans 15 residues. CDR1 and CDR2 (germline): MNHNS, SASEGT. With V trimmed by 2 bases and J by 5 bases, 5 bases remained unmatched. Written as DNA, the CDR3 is TGTGCCAGCAGTGAAATAGCGGGAGGGCCAAACGAGCAGTACTTC. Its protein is CASSEIAGGPNEQYF.